The table lists the clone carrying this T cell receptor (beta chain) with many counts. As yet, its antigen is unknown. The TCRbeta library incorporated unique molecular identifiers. TCRdb reanalysed the PCR reads using MiXCR and keeps one entry per CDR3 protein. The sample has 700,000 to 950,000 distinct CDR3 sequences; roughly 15% are singletons. The data were obtained in a study of T-cell reconstitution after alpha-beta-depleted transplantation in children. The CDR3 is 13 residues long. V was clipped by 1 base and J by 1 base, with 4 bases between them. CDR1 is PRHDT and CDR2 is FYEKMQ in the germline V gene (reference sequence). General study findings and limits: From newly produced T cells came most of the T-cell counts and diversity one year after transplant. At around two months after transplant, the alpha-beta T cells were reportedly derived from several hundred expanded clones that came from non-depleted graft cells. The high TCRbeta diversity at day 60 in some patients came from surviving recipient T cells and thymic progenitors.

This sequence originates from a male patient aged 5 to 17 who had a stem cell transplant for acute lymphoblastic leukemia, so the T cells may come from the graft donor. The J gene is TRBJ1-1, the V gene TRBV13; no clear D gene. The source material was PBMCs, mostly from graft donor cells, sampled 360 days after TCRalphabeta/CD19-depleted stem cell transplant. The CDR3 nucleotides are TGTGCCAGCAGCTTAGACCAGAACACTGAAGCTTTCTTT. Encoded protein: CASSLDQNTEAFF.